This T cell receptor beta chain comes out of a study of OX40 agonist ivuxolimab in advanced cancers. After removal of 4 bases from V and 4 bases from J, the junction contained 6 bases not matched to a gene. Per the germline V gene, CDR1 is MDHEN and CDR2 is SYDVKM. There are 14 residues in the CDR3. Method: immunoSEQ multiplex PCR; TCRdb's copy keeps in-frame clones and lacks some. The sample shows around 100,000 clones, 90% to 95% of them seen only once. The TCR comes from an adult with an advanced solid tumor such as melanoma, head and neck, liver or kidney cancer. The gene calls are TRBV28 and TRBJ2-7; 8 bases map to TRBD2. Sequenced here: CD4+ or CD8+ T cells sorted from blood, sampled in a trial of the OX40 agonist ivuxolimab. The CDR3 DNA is TGTGCCAGCAGTTGGACTAGCACCCCTTACGAGCAGTACTTC. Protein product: CASSWTSTPYEQYF.